This T cell receptor beta chain appears in the sequencing data of a study of T cell responses to AZD1222 COVID-19 vaccine. Study results and limitations: Repertoire sampling occurred only after the peak T cell response. Only a handful of AZD1222 recipients, several in all, had baseline seropositivity. Most donors were white British and more were female, and clonal diversity was possibly underestimated.

This clone was detected only once. Its specificity is unknown. CDR3 length: 15 amino acids. With 5 bases clipped from V and 7 bases from J, the junction kept 13 bases outside the gene matches. Germline CDR1 SGHTA, CDR2 FQGTGA. Produced via immunoSEQ multiplex PCR; TCRdb's table is partial and in-frame only. The sample shows 150,000 or so clones, roughly nine tenths of them seen only once. The chain is built from TRBV7-3 and TRBJ1-1; TRBD1 matches 7 bases. The clonotype was recovered from an adult who had recovered from COVID-19. This material consisted of peripheral blood, taken after recovery from COVID-19. The CDR3 nucleotides read TGTGCCAGCAGCCGATCTAGACAGGGTCAGGATGAAGCTTTCTTT. Its protein is CASSRSRQGQDEAFF.